This T cell receptor (beta chain) was recorded in a study of blood T cell repertoires in COVID-19. Study context: Researchers got acute and convalescent COVID-19 samples from the United States, Italy and Spain. Sample material is recorded as cDNA or gDNA derived from T cells, B-cell-depleted T cells, or PBMCs.

Per the study methods: How many nucleated cells were present was estimated from reference gene primer amplification. The protocol was immunoSEQ multiplex PCR, while the TCRdb copy is restricted to in-frame clones and leaves out a portion. V and J calls and clone size are copied from that table; D and trimming were computed from the DNA. The table has 25,000 to 35,000 clones, about 88% seen once. The V end was cut by 0 bases, the J end by 6 bases, with 12 bases between. This CDR3 is built from 15 residues. The germline CDR1 and CDR2 sequences are KGHSH and LQKENI. This clone showed up just a few times.

This rearrangement joins TRBV18 to TRBJ1-5; D might be TRBD1 (6 bases). The sequence came from a man between 65 and 80 years old with active COVID-19. The sequenced sample was peripheral blood. The CDR3 loop is CASSPPGTRGQPQHF. The DNA of the CDR3 is TGTGCCAGCTCACCACCGGGGACCAGGGGTCAGCCCCAGCATTTT.